These 6 T cell receptor beta chains share one sample of origin, sequenced in a study of blood T cell repertoires in COVID-19. The table came from immunoSEQ multiplex PCR; TCRdb's copy has only in-frame clones and leaves some out. The data contain roughly 23,000 clones, approximately 91% of them seen just once; the ten biggest clones take up roughly 28%. Source material: peripheral blood. These receptors originate from a man aged 65 to 85 with COVID-19, enrolled during active disease.

The chain combines TRBV19 with TRBJ1-2; D uncertain. V lost 5 bases to trimming and J lost 10 bases, with 20 bases between them. The CDR3 is 14 amino acids. CDR1 and CDR2 from the germline V gene are LNHDA and SQIVND (reference sequence). The CDR3 sequence: CASSPGSTARNYTF. Written as DNA, the CDR3 is TGTGCCAGTAGTCCGGGGAGCACAGCACGAAACTACACCTTC.

J is TRBJ1-1 and V is TRBV10-3, with D tentatively TRBD1 (6 bases). The CDR3 consists of 12 residues. Trimming shortened V by 10 bases and J by 0 bases, and 9 bases separated the two germline ends. Germline V lookup: CDR1 ENHRY, CDR2 SYGVKD. DNA for the CDR3: TGTGCCACCGGGACACTGAACACTGAAGCTTTCTTT. Translating it yields CATGTLNTEAFF.

This clone was observed a handful of times. This chain links TRBV15 with TRBJ1-1, with D possibly being TRBD1 (6 bases). This CDR3 comprises 16 residues. Germline CDR1 reads LNHNV; CDR2 reads YYDKDF (reference sequence). Trimming took 0 bases from V and 6 from J, leaving 17 bases between them. CDR3 amino acids: CATSRDDWTVEAEAFF. Here the CDR3 DNA reads TGTGCCACCAGCAGAGATGATTGGACAGTTGAGGCTGAAGCTTTCTTT.

This clone has just one count. The V gene is TRBV13, the J gene TRBJ2-3, with TRBD2 as a possible D gene (5 bases). CDR3 length: 13 residues. Trimming shortened V by 0 bases and J by 7 bases, and 8 bases separated the two germline ends. CDR1 and CDR2 (germline): PRHDT, FYEKMQ (reference sequence). The CDR3 DNA reads as TGTGCCAGCAGCTTAGGTGCGGACTATACGCAGTATTTT. Its protein is CASSLGADYTQYF.

V usage is TRBV19 and J usage is TRBJ2-2, with a possible D match to TRBD2 (7 bases). Germline values: CDR1 LNHDA, CDR2 SQIVND (reference sequence). Between the trimmed V and J ends, which lost 5 bases and 4 bases, there was a span of 14 bases. The CDR3 covers 15 residues. In DNA form, the CDR3 reads TGTGCCAGTAGTCCGGTAGGGGGGGTCACCGGGGAGCTGTTTTTT. Protein: CASSPVGGVTGELFF.

The V and J genes are TRBV2 and TRBJ2-7; maybe TRBD1 (5 bases). V lost 8 bases to trimming and J lost 0 bases, with 11 bases between them. This CDR3 region has 13 residues. Germline V gene lookup returns CDR1 SNHLY and CDR2 FYNNEI. The chain's CDR3 is CASDSLSSYEQYF. CDR3 bases: TGTGCCAGCGACAGTCTTAGCTCCTACGAGCAGTACTTC.